The 19 T cell receptor beta chains reported below all come from one sample, sequenced in a study of blood T cell repertoires in COVID-19. Profiling relied on immunoSEQ multiplex PCR, and the TCRdb table lists in-frame clones only, not all of them. The sample consists of under 95,000 clones, approximately 86% of them appearing once. The sequencing sample was made of peripheral blood. These receptor sequences come from an elderly woman with acute or convalescent COVID-19.

This rearrangement joins TRBV2 to TRBJ1-5, with no clear D. CDR1 and CDR2 (germline): SNHLY, FYNNEI. V lost 0 bases and J lost 7, with 10 bases in between. The CDR3 contains 14 residues. The CDR3 DNA reads TGTGCCAGCAGTGAAGCGCTTCGGTCCCAGCCCCAGCATTTT. Its protein product is CASSEALRSQPQHF.

The V gene is TRBV27, the J gene TRBJ2-1; unclear D gene. The germline CDR1 and CDR2 sequences are MNHEY and SMNVEV (reference sequence). CDR3 length equals 15 residues. Trimming shortened V by 4 bases and J by 0 bases, and 10 bases separated the two germline ends. The DNA for the CDR3 is TGTGCCAGCAGTTCTACCCTGAGCTCCTACAATGAGCAGTTCTTC. Its protein product is CASSSTLSSYNEQFF.

V gene TRBV29-1 combines with J gene TRBJ2-3, with 9 positions matching TRBD2. The germline gives CDR1 SQVTM, CDR2 ANQGSEA. V lost 4 bases, J lost 7 bases, and 27 bases stayed unmatched. The length of the CDR3 is 20 residues. The CDR3 bases are TGCAGCGTTGTTTTGACACCTGGATCCCTCGGGGCGGGGGGGCTTTATACGCAGTATTTT. Protein product: CSVVLTPGSLGAGGLYTQYF.

This clone was counted a single time. Written as DNA, the CDR3 is TGTGCCAGCAGCCCAGGACAGGGGCCGAACACTGAAGCTTTCTTT. This gives the protein CASSPGQGPNTEAFF. The chain couples TRBV3-1 (or the pseudogene TRBV3-2) to TRBJ1-1, with TRBD1 matching over 9 bases. The CDR3 extends over 15 amino acids. The germline CDR1 and CDR2 sequences are LGHDT and YNNKEL (reference sequence). J gave up 1 base and V 4 bases, and 4 bases lay outside the gene matches.

The CDR3 DNA sequence: TGTGCCAGCAGCTTGGACAGAAGCTCTGGAAACACCATATATTTT. This encodes CASSLDRSSGNTIYF. J is TRBJ1-3 and V is TRBV5-4; D is unresolved. Germline assignment: CDR1 SGHNT and CDR2 YYREEE (reference sequence). V was clipped by 0 bases and J by 0 bases, with 7 bases between them. This CDR3 contains 15 residues.

The chain has TRBV19 and TRBJ2-1, with unresolved D. Germline lookup yields CDR1 LNHDA and CDR2 SQIVND (reference sequence). CDR3 length equals 16 residues. Trimming pared 3 bases from V and 0 bases from J, leaving 12 bases between. The CDR3 DNA reads TGTGCCAGTAGTATTGGGCAGAAGAGCTCCTACAATGAGCAGTTCTTC. It encodes CASSIGQKSSYNEQFF.

The genes are TRBV20-1 and TRBJ2-1, with no clear D. Germline CDR1 is DFQATT and CDR2 is SNEGSKA (reference sequence). V dropped 7 bases and J dropped 4 bases, with 8 bases sitting between them. This CDR3 has 11 residues. The CDR3, as DNA: TGCAGTGAAAGCACGTACAATGAGCAGTTCTTC. This sequence encodes CSESTYNEQFF.

V usage is TRBV24-1 and J usage is TRBJ2-1, with 8 positions matching TRBD2. CDR3 length: 14 residues. Losses at the gene ends were 3 bases for V and 6 bases for J; bases not matched to a gene: 3. From germline, CDR1 is KGHDR and CDR2 SFDVKD. The CDR3 nucleotides read TGTGCCACCAGTGATCGAGGGACTAGCAATGAGCAGTTCTTC. It codes for CATSDRGTSNEQFF.

This clone was detected only once. The chain couples TRBV5-4 to TRBJ2-2; 10 bases fit TRBD1. Germline-derived CDR1 and CDR2 are SGHNT and YYREEE (reference sequence). After removal of 4 bases from V and 6 bases from J, the junction contained 9 bases not matched to a gene. This CDR3 has 16 amino acids. CDR3 region: CASSAARDRGAGELFF. In DNA form, the CDR3 reads TGTGCCAGCAGCGCCGCCCGGGACAGGGGAGCCGGGGAGCTGTTTTTT. The full variable domain, completed using reference TRBV5-4 and TRBJ2-2, is ETGVTQSPTHLIKTRGQQVTLRCSSQSGHNTVSWYQQALGQGPQFIFQYYREEENGRGNFPPRFSGLQFPNYSSELNVNALELDDSALYLCASSAARDRGAGELFFGEGSRLTVL.

This chain joins TRBV6-5 and TRBJ1-3; 7 bases are a match to TRBD1. The CDR3 is made up of 15 amino acids. Trimming removed 5 bases from V and 0 bases from J; junction bases left unmatched: 4. CDR1 MNHEY and CDR2 SVGAGI come from the germline V gene. CDR3 protein: CASSNRDSSGNTIYF. DNA of the CDR3: TGTGCCAGCAGTAACCGGGACAGCTCTGGAAACACCATATATTTT.

J is TRBJ1-2 and V is TRBV10-3; 8 bases agree with TRBD1. CDR1 is ENHRY and CDR2 is SYGVKD in the germline V gene. The CDR3 covers 12 residues. Unmatched junction bases numbered 3, after V lost 4 bases and J lost 8 bases. This chain's CDR3 is CAISGQGRGYTF. The CDR3 nucleotides read TGTGCCATCAGTGGACAGGGGCGCGGCTACACCTTC.

The chain links TRBV4-1 to TRBJ1-2, with D possibly TRBD1 on 5 matching bases. Trimming left V 8 bases short and J 7 bases short, with 11 bases between. This CDR3 comprises 11 residues. Germline CDR1 MGHRA, CDR2 YSYEKL. The CDR3 is CASGGDIGYTF. Here the CDR3 DNA reads TGCGCCAGCGGGGGGGATATTGGCTACACCTTC.

The V gene is TRBV28, the J gene TRBJ1-5; D is unclear. The CDR3 is 15 residues long. V lost 5 bases, J lost 0 bases, and 11 bases lay in between. Germline CDR1 is MDHEN and CDR2 is SYDVKM. The CDR3 region has the DNA TGTGCCAGCAGTCCCGGACTCTATAGCAATCAGCCCCAGCATTTT. It codes for CASSPGLYSNQPQHF.

The V call is TRBV6-2 or TRBV6-3, the J call TRBJ2-7; 12 nucleotides line up with TRBD2. There are 16 residues in the CDR3. The trim removed 6 bases at V and 0 bases at J, leaving 6 bases unmatched. From germline, CDR1 is MNHEY and CDR2 SVGEGT. The CDR3 nucleotides read TGTGCCAGCAGCCGGACTAGCGGGGTGCTCTCCTACGAGCAGTACTTC. As protein: CASSRTSGVLSYEQYF.

The V call is TRBV19, the J call TRBJ2-7; maybe TRBD1 (5 bases). The V and J ends lost 5 bases and 5 bases respectively, with 19 bases between them. CDR3 length: 15 amino acids. The germline V gene has CDR1 LNHDA and CDR2 SQIVND (reference sequence). The CDR3 DNA follows: TGTGCCAGTAGTCCAACGGCAGGGCTACTCCACGAGCAGTACTTC. Protein: CASSPTAGLLHEQYF.

The rearrangement uses TRBV6-6 and TRBJ1-2, with D unresolved. In germline, CDR1 is MNHNY, CDR2 SVGAGI (reference sequence). V lost 6 bases to trimming and J lost 7 bases, with 15 bases between them. The CDR3 runs to 13 residues. DNA of the CDR3: TGTGCCAGCAGGCCGAACGACTTTGTTGGCTACACCTTC. Translating gives CASRPNDFVGYTF.

V is TRBV6-2 or TRBV6-3 and J is TRBJ2-7; 9 nucleotides align to TRBD1. The ends lost 1 base at V and 1 base at J; junction bases unmatched: 2. CDR1 and CDR2 from the germline V gene are MNHEY and SVGEGT. The CDR3 runs 15 residues. This chain's CDR3 is CASSYYRGQSYEQYF. In nucleotides, the CDR3 is TGTGCCAGCAGTTACTACAGGGGGCAATCCTACGAGCAGTACTTC.

This clone has just a few counts. The rearrangement joins TRBV7-2 to TRBJ1-4; D is possibly TRBD1 (5 bases). The CDR3 has 15 residues. Germline V gene lookup returns CDR1 SGHTA and CDR2 FQGNSA. Deletions cut 3 bases from V and 0 bases from J, with 8 bases between. The CDR3, as DNA: TGTGCCAGCAGCTTCCAGGGCACAACTAATGAAAAACTGTTTTTT. This translates into CASSFQGTTNEKLFF.

By frequency in the sample, this clone is medium-sized. The rearrangement joins TRBV4-1 to TRBJ2-3; 9 positions match TRBD2. Germline values: CDR1 MGHRA, CDR2 YSYEKL. CDR3 length equals 15 residues. V gave up 8 bases and J gave up 4 bases; unmatched junction bases: 10. CDR3 residues: CASSGAGGGADTQYF. Written as DNA, the CDR3 is TGCGCCAGCTCTGGAGCGGGGGGAGGGGCAGATACGCAGTATTTT.